Listed below are T cell receptor beta chains from one sample, sequenced in a study of shared clonotypes between healthy human individuals. TCRdb keeps only in-frame clones here, not all; method: immunoSEQ multiplex PCR. The sample lists 190,000 or so clones; approximately 70% were seen once. Specimen: memory CD4+ T cells sorted from blood. Receptors originate from a man under 40 in good health. The CDR3 runs from the conserved cysteine through the conserved F or W. A D gene is named only where the DNA matches it firmly. Clone size is stated in some rows and not others, as once, few, many or a class when expanded.

d_call j_call cdr3_length v_call clone_size cdr3_aa cdr3_nt
. TRBJ2-7 14 TRBV7-8 . CASSYGTGPYEQYF TGTGCCAGCAGCTACGGGACGGGGCCCTACGAGCAGTACTTC
TRBD2 TRBJ2-7 19 TRBV5-1 few CASSTTGFPTSGKFYEQYF TGCGCCAGCAGCACGACAGGGTTTCCGACTAGCGGTAAGTTCTACGAGCAGTACTTC
. TRBJ2-5 15 TRBV4-3 . CASSQVLGGGATQYF TGCGCCAGCAGCCAAGTACTGGGGGGTGGAGCGACCCAGTACTTC
. TRBJ2-2 15 TRBV5-1 . CASSLGGLLAGELFF TGCGCCAGCAGCTTGGGAGGGTTGTTGGCCGGGGAGCTGTTTTTT
TRBD2 TRBJ2-3 20 TRBV18 . CASSPDMNRLSGSDTDTQYF TGTGCCAGCTCACCTGACATGAACCGATTGAGCGGGAGCGACACAGATACGCAGTATTTT
TRBD2 TRBJ2-7 14 TRBV27 few CASSLLAGDYEQYF TGTGCCAGCAGTTTACTAGCGGGAGACTACGAGCAGTACTTC
. TRBJ2-5 14 TRBV7-2 . CASSLSRAQETQYF TGTGCCAGCAGCTTAAGCAGGGCTCAAGAGACCCAGTACTTC
TRBD2 TRBJ2-5 14 TRBV6-5 . CASSYRREKGTQYF TGTGCCAGCAGTTACAGGCGGGAGAAGGGGACCCAGTACTTC
TRBD2 TRBJ2-1 17 TRBV9 . CASSMKGGRALDNEQFF TGTGCCAGCAGCATGAAAGGAGGGAGGGCGTTGGACAATGAGCAGTTCTTC
. TRBJ2-3 16 TRBV14 . CASSQDTAMSTDTQYF TGTGCCAGCAGCCAAGATACGGCGATGAGCACAGATACGCAGTATTTT
. TRBJ2-7 15 TRBV11-2 once CASSLLISSTYEQYF TGTGCCAGCAGCTTACTAATAAGTAGCACCTACGAGCAGTACTTC
. TRBJ2-3 12 TRBV5-6 . CASSFSTDTQYF TGTGCCAGCAGCTTCTCCACAGATACGCAGTATTTT
. TRBJ2-5 14 TRBV6-5 many CASSHRDRRETQYF TGTGCCAGCAGCCACAGGGATCGGAGAGAGACCCAGTACTTC
. TRBJ2-1 16 TRBV4-2 . CASSQTTGYSYNEQFF TGTGCCAGCAGCCAAACGACCGGTTACTCCTACAATGAGCAGTTCTTC
TRBD2 TRBJ2-5 16 TRBV6-6 . CASSRGLAGGQETQYF TGTGCCAGCAGCCGGGGACTAGCGGGAGGACAAGAGACCCAGTACTTC
TRBD2 TRBJ2-1 14 TRBV28 once CAIGGGAFGTGQFF TGTGCCATTGGGGGGGGTGCTTTCGGCACGGGACAGTTCTTC
TRBD2 TRBJ2-2 14 TRBV5-1 many CASGAGPNTGELFF TGCGCCAGCGGAGCGGGGCCTAACACCGGGGAGCTGTTTTTT
. TRBJ1-2 13 TRBV25-1 . CASRGGQNYGYTF TGTGCCAGCAGGGGGGGGCAGAATTATGGCTACACCTTC
TRBD1 TRBJ1-1 14 TRBV5-1 . CASSYGTANTEAFF TGCGCCAGCAGCTACGGGACAGCAAACACTGAAGCTTTCTTT
TRBD1 TRBJ2-7 14 TRBV30 . CAWSERTGGGEQYF TGTGCCTGGAGTGAGAGGACAGGGGGCGGTGAGCAGTACTTC
. TRBJ2-7 13 TRBV7-2 . CASRRQYPYEQYF TGTGCCAGCAGAAGACAGTATCCCTACGAGCAGTACTTC
TRBD2 TRBJ2-5 15 TRBV5-4 . CASREGLAGRVTQYF TGTGCCAGCAGGGAAGGACTAGCGGGAAGGGTGACCCAGTACTTC
. TRBJ1-4 12 TRBV5-8 . CASSLAGQKLFF TGTGCCAGCAGCTTGGCCGGACAAAAACTGTTTTTT
TRBD1 TRBJ2-7 14 TRBV11-1 . CASSLDRVTYEQYF TGTGCCAGCAGCTTGGACAGGGTTACCTACGAGCAGTACTTC
. TRBJ1-1 14 TRBV4-1 few CASSQLGLNTEAFF TGCGCCAGCAGCCAACTGGGCTTGAACACTGAAGCTTTCTTT
. TRBJ1-5 14 TRBV5-1 once CASSWGGSDQPQHF TGCGCCAGCAGCTGGGGCGGATCGGATCAGCCCCAGCATTTT
TRBD2 TRBJ2-1 16 TRBV11-2 . CASSLFRLTGGDEQFF TGTGCCAGCAGCTTATTCCGACTGACGGGAGGCGATGAGCAGTTCTTC
. TRBJ2-7 15 TRBV7-9 . CASSSGSHSSYEQYF TGTGCCAGCAGCTCCGGCTCCCATAGCTCCTACGAGCAGTACTTC
. TRBJ1-2 13 TRBV6-6 few CASSRAGVRGYTF TGTGCCAGCAGTCGCGCGGGGGTACGTGGCTACACCTTC
TRBD2 TRBJ2-5 19 TRBV4-1 . CASSQERRGGGPRTETQYF TGCGCCAGCAGCCAAGAAAGACGTGGGGGAGGGCCGCGGACGGAGACCCAGTACTTC
. TRBJ2-7 12 TRBV7-2 . CASKEGRYEQYF TGTGCCAGCAAAGAGGGCAGGTACGAGCAGTACTTC
TRBD1 TRBJ2-7 14 TRBV28 . CASRGQGALYEQYF TGTGCCAGCAGGGGACAGGGGGCTCTTTACGAGCAGTACTTC